Shown below are 13 T cell receptor beta chains from a single sample sequenced in a study of cytomegalovirus exposure and HLA in healthy donors. 60 Vbeta and 13 Jbeta primers were used in PCR. Assay used: immunoSEQ multiplex PCR; TCRdb lists only in-frame clones, some missing. The sample contains 99,000 or so clones, around 70% of which appear only once. The sequencing input was PBMCs. The source is a young man in good health and CMV-seronegative.

This clone was picked up a small number of times. The V call is TRBV7-9, the J call TRBJ1-4, with TRBD1 matching 7 bases. CDR1 and CDR2 from the germline V gene are SEHNR and FQNEAQ (reference sequence). V lost 2 bases to trimming and J lost 6 bases; unmatched junction nucleotides: 6. The CDR3 covers 15 residues. In DNA, the CDR3 is TGTGCCAGCAGCTTACATCAGGGGGAGGATGAAAAACTGTTTTTT. Encoded protein: CASSLHQGEDEKLFF.

The chain recombines TRBV6-1 with TRBJ2-5; D uncertain. In germline, CDR1 is MNHNS, CDR2 SASEGT. The CDR3 extends over 13 amino acids. V lost 7 bases and J 2 bases, leaving 11 bases between the germline ends. The CDR3 protein is CASIGTIQETQYF. In DNA, the CDR3 is TGTGCCAGCATCGGAACTATTCAAGAGACCCAGTACTTC.

The chain employs TRBV7-9 and TRBJ2-1, with D possibly TRBD2 on 6 matching bases. This CDR3 has 13 amino acids. Germline-derived CDR1 and CDR2 are SEHNR and FQNEAQ (reference sequence). The germline V and J ends were trimmed by 2 bases and 14 bases, with 16 bases remaining between them. The DNA for the CDR3 is TGTGCCAGCAGCTTAAGTGGACTACTCGAGAAGTTCTTC. Translating gives CASSLSGLLEKFF.

The chain links TRBV30 to TRBJ1-2; TRBD1 matches at 7 bases. V gave up 2 bases and J gave up 8 bases; unmatched junction bases: 8. CDR1 is GTSNPN, CDR2 SVGIG, per germline (reference sequence). The CDR3 spans 13 residues. CDR3 loop: CAWSYRGVDGYTF. The DNA for the CDR3 is TGTGCCTGGAGTTACAGGGGAGTTGACGGCTACACCTTC.

V usage is TRBV28 and J usage is TRBJ1-6, with TRBD1 matching over 7 bases. The CDR3 contains 15 residues. The germline CDR1 and CDR2 sequences are MDHEN and SYDVKM. Trimming at V came to 6 bases and at J to 4 bases, leaving 6 bases not matched to a gene. The CDR3 protein is CASSPGQSYNSPLHF. In DNA, the CDR3 is TGTGCCAGCAGCCCGGGACAGTCATATAATTCACCCCTCCACTTT.

The J gene is TRBJ2-1, the V gene TRBV7-2, with a possible D match to TRBD2 (7 bases). Between the trimmed V and J ends, which lost 5 bases and 4 bases, there was a span of 15 bases. CDR1 and CDR2 (germline): SGHTA, FQGNSA. The CDR3 totals 15 residues. In DNA form, the CDR3 reads TGTGCCAGCAGCGAAGGGGGAGGGGGGTACAATGAGCAGTTCTTC. Its translation: CASSEGGGGYNEQFF.

The sample holds one count of this clone. The chain has TRBV27 and TRBJ2-7; 10 bases align to TRBD2. CDR1 MNHEY and CDR2 SMNVEV come from the germline V gene (reference sequence). V lost 6 bases and J lost 4; bases outside the gene matches: 6. This CDR3 comprises 14 residues. The CDR3 bases are TGTGCCAGCAGACCTAGCGGGAGCTGGTACGAGCAGTACTTC. It codes for CASRPSGSWYEQYF.

The V and J genes are TRBV28 and TRBJ2-5, with 7 bases matching TRBD2. The CDR3 is 16 amino acids. After removal of 7 bases from V and 5 bases from J, the junction contained 16 bases not matched to a gene. CDR1 is MDHEN and CDR2 is SYDVKM in the germline V gene. This CDR3 is CASKGQRGRWLETQYF. CDR3 coding DNA: TGTGCCAGCAAGGGCCAGCGGGGCCGTTGGTTGGAGACCCAGTACTTC.

J is TRBJ2-7 and V is TRBV2, with unresolved D. Germline V CDR1 and CDR2: SNHLY, FYNNEI. The CDR3 contains 12 residues. V dropped 6 bases and J dropped 1 base, with 7 bases sitting between them. Written as DNA, the CDR3 is TGTGCCAGCAGGGCCGAATCCTACGAGCAGTACTTC. It encodes CASRAESYEQYF. Filled out from reference TRBV2 and TRBJ2-7, the complete variable domain reads EPEVTQTPSHQVTQMGQEVILRCVPISNHLYFYWYRQILGQKVEFLVSFYNNEISEKSEIFDDQFSVERPDGSNFTLKIRSTKLEDSAMYFCASRAESYEQYFGPGTRLTVT.

The chain employs TRBV7-2 and TRBJ2-1; 7 bases line up with TRBD2. Germline V gives CDR1 SGHTA, CDR2 FQGNSA. J was trimmed by 9 bases and V by 1 base; bases with no gene match: 3. This CDR3 comprises 13 residues. CDR3 in amino acids: CASSLGREREQFF. The CDR3 DNA reads TGTGCCAGCAGCTTAGGGCGGGAGCGTGAGCAGTTCTTC.

In its sample, this clone was seen a few times. The chain recombines TRBV5-1 with TRBJ2-1; 8 bases match TRBD2. Germline V lookup: CDR1 SGHRS, CDR2 YFSETQ. The CDR3 length is 16 residues. J lost 4 bases, V lost 0 bases, and 6 bases had no gene match. CDR3 sequence: CASSLDGRADYNEQFF. In DNA, the CDR3 is TGCGCCAGCAGCTTGGACGGGAGGGCCGATTACAATGAGCAGTTCTTC.

This clone turned up a few times. Here the CDR3 DNA reads TGCAGCGTGGGGGTGGGCAGGGGGCGAACAGATACGCAGTATTTT. It translates to CSVGVGRGRTDTQYF. The V gene is TRBV29-1, the J gene TRBJ2-3; 8 positions agree with TRBD1. Germline V gene lookup returns CDR1 SQVTM and CDR2 ANQGSEA. V shed 6 bases and J 3 bases; nucleotides not matched to a gene: 11. The CDR3 extends over 15 amino acids.

The V gene is TRBV11-2, the J gene TRBJ1-4; weak D call: TRBD1 (6 bases). V lost 5 bases and J 7 bases, leaving 17 bases between the germline ends. The germline V gene encodes CDR1 SGHAT and CDR2 FQNNGV. This CDR3 is 15 amino acids long. The DNA of the CDR3 is TGTGCCAGCAGCGCGGCCAGGGGAGTGGGTGAAAAACTGTTTTTT. Its protein product is CASSAARGVGEKLFF. The full variable domain, in which reference TRBV11-2 and TRBJ1-4 provide the parts outside the CDR3, is EAGVAQSPRYKIIEKRQSVAFWCNPISGHATLYWYQQILGQGPKLLIQFQNNGVVDDSQLPKDRFSAERLKGVDSTLKIQPAKLEDSAVYLCASSAARGVGEKLFFGSGTQLSVL.